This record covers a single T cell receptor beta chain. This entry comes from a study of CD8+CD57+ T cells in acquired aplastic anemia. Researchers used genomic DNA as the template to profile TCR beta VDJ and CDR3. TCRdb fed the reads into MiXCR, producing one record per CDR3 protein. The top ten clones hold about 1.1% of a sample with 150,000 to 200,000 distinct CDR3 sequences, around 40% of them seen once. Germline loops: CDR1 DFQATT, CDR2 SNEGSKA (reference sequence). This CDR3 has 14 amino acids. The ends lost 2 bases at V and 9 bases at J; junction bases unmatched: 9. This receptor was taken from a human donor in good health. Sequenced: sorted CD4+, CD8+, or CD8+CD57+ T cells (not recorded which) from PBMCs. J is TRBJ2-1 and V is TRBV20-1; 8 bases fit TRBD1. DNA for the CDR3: TGCAGTGCTAGATACGACAGGGGTATTGGTGAGCAGTTCTTC. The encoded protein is CSARYDRGIGEQFF.